The present TCR beta chain was sequenced within a study of shared clonotypes between healthy human individuals. Overall study results and limits: The study drew on few donors, limiting represented genetic and exposure-history diversity. An expected dependence of interdonor clonotype sharing on sequencing depth was noted.

This clone was seen just once. Its antigen is still unknown. Genomic DNA per cell subset filled all wells of several immunoSEQ plates. Bulk PBMC genomic DNA spanned ten immunoSEQ deep plates. Libraries were prepared by immunoSEQ multiplex PCR; TCRdb keeps only in-frame clonotypes and omits some of them. The sample consists of about 520,000 clones, roughly 80% of them appearing once. Per the germline V gene, CDR1 is SEHNR and CDR2 is FQNEAQ (reference sequence). The CDR3 runs 15 residues. V shed 2 bases and J shed 2 bases, with 11 bases lying between them. This rearrangement joins TRBV7-9 to TRBJ2-3, with D possibly matching TRBD1 (5 bases). This receptor was obtained from a woman aged 40 to 50 in good health. Some clones in this sample may be carry-over from other donors' samples. The source material was PBMCs. Here the CDR3 DNA reads TGTGCCAGCAGCTTATACACAGGATTCACAGATACGCAGTATTTT. As protein: CASSLYTGFTDTQYF.